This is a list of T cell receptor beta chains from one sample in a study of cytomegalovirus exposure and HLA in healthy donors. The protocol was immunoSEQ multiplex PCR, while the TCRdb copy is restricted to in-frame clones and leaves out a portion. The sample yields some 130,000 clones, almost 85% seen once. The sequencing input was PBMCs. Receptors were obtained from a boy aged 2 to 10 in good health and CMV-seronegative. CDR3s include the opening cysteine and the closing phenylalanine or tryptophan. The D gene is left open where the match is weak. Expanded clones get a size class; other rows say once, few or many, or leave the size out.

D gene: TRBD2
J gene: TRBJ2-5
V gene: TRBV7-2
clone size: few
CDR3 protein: CASSTGLAGGGETQYF
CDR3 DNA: TGTGCCAGCAGCACAGGACTAGCGGGGGGTGGGGAGACCCAGTACTTC

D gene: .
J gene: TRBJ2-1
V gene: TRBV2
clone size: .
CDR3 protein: CASSEVQERLYNEQFF
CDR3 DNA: TGTGCCAGCAGTGAAGTTCAGGAGCGGTTGTACAATGAGCAGTTCTTC

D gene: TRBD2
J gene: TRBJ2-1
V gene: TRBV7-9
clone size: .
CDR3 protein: CASSSPGTSGNEQFF
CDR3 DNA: TGTGCCAGCAGCTCGCCCGGGACTAGCGGGAATGAGCAGTTCTTC

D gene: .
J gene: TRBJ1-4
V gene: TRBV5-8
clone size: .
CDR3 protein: CASSPRAATNEKLFF
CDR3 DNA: TGTGCCAGCAGCCCCAGGGCCGCAACTAATGAAAAACTGTTTTTT

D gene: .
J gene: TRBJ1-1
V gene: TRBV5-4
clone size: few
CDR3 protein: CASSLASEAFF
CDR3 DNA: TGTGCCAGCAGCTTGGCCAGTGAAGCTTTCTTT

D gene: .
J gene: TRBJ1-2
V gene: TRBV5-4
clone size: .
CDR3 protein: CASSLQGLGYGYTF
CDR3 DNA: TGTGCCAGCAGCTTACAGGGTTTGGGGTATGGCTACACCTTC

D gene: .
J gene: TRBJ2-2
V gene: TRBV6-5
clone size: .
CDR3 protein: CAGGATGELFF
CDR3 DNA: TGTGCCGGTGGGGCAACCGGGGAGCTGTTTTTT

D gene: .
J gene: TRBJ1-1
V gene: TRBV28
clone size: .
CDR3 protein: CASSSFKTSNTEAFF
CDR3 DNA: TGTGCCAGCAGTTCCTTCAAAACATCGAACACTGAAGCTTTCTTT

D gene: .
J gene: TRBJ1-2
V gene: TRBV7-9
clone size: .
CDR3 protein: CASSPGGSSGGYTF
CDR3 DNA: TGTGCCAGCAGCCCGGGGGGCAGCTCGGGAGGCTACACCTTC

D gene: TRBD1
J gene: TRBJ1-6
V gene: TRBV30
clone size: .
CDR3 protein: CAWSDGLTGVSYNSPLHF
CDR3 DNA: TGTGCCTGGAGTGACGGCCTGACAGGGGTATCCTATAATTCACCCCTCCACTTT

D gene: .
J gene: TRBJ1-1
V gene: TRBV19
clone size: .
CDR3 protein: CASTTEEAPLLENTEAFF
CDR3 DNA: TGTGCCAGTACCACCGAGGAGGCCCCACTCCTCGAGAACACTGAAGCTTTCTTT

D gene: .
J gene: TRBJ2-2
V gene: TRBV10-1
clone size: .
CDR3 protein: CASSGGSQGSGGELFF
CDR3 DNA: TGCGCCAGCAGTGGGGGCTCGCAGGGCTCGGGCGGGGAGCTGTTTTTT

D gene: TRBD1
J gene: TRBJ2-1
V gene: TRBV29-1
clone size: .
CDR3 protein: CSGDSGPAPIYNEQFF
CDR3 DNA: TGCAGCGGGGACAGTGGTCCCGCACCGATCTACAATGAGCAGTTCTTC

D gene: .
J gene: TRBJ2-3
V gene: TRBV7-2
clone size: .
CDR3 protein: CASSYRDWLLADTQYF
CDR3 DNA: TGTGCCAGCAGCTACCGGGACTGGCTACTGGCAGATACGCAGTATTTT

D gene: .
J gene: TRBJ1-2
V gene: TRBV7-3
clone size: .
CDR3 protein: CASSPRRDYGYTF
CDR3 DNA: TGTGCCAGCAGCCCGAGGAGGGACTATGGCTACACCTTC

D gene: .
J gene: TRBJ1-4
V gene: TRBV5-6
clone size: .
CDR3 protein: CASSSPGDEKLFF
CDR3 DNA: TGTGCCAGCAGCTCCCCAGGGGATGAAAAACTGTTTTTT

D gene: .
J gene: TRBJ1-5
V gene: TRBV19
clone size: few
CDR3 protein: CASSTTGFSNQPQHF
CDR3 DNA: TGTGCCAGTAGTACAACAGGATTTAGCAATCAGCCCCAGCATTTT

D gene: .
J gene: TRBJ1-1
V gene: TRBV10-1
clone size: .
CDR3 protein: CASRPQGLNTEAFF
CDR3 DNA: TGCGCCAGCAGACCCCAGGGGTTGAACACTGAAGCTTTCTTT

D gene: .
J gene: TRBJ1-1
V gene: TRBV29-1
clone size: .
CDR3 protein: CSSQQGWDTEAFF
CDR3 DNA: TGCAGCTCCCAACAGGGTTGGGACACTGAAGCTTTCTTT

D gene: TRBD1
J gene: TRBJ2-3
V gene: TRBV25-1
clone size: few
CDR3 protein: CASSPSGTGGTDTQYF
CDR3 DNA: TGTGCCAGCAGCCCGTCCGGGACAGGGGGCACAGATACGCAGTATTTT

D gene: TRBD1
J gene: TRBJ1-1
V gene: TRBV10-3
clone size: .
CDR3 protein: CAISGWGTGGLNTEAFF
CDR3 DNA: TGTGCCATCAGTGGGTGGGGGACAGGGGGTTTGAACACTGAAGCTTTCTTT

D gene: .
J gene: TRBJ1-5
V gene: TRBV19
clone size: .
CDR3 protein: CASTDSHNQPQHF
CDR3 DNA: TGTGCCAGTACGGACAGCCACAATCAGCCCCAGCATTTT

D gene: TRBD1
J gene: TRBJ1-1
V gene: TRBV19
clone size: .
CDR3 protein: CASKTGTGIYTEAFF
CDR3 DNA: TGTGCCAGTAAGACGGGGACAGGGATTTACACTGAAGCTTTCTTT

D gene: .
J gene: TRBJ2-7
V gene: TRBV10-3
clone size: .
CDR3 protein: CAISESGVEQYF
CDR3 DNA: TGTGCCATCAGTGAATCGGGGGTCGAGCAGTACTTC

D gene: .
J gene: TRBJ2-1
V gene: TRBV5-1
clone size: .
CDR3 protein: CASASEGNEQFF
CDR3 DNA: TGCGCCAGCGCCTCAGAGGGCAATGAGCAGTTCTTC

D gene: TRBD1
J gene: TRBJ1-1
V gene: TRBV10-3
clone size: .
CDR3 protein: CAISGGTGLNTEAFF
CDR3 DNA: TGTGCCATCAGTGGGGGGACAGGGCTTAACACTGAAGCTTTCTTT

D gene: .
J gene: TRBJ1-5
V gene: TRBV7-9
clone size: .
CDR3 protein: CASSSDGTPKGFIQPQHF
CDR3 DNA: TGTGCCAGCAGCTCCGACGGGACACCAAAAGGATTCATACAGCCCCAGCATTTT

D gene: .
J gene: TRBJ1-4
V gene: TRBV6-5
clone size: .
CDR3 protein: CASTNNRDYNEKLFF
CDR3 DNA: TGTGCCAGCACAAACAACAGGGACTACAATGAAAAACTGTTTTTT

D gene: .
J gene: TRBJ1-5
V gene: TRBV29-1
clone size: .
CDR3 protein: CSVAGGFNQPQHF
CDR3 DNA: TGCAGCGTTGCGGGGGGATTTAATCAGCCCCAGCATTTT

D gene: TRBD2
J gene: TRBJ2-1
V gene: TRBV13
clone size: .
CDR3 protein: CASRDSGLAGVKEQFF
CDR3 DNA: TGTGCCAGCAGAGACTCCGGGCTAGCGGGAGTTAAAGAGCAGTTCTTC

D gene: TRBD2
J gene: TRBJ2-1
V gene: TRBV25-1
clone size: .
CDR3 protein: CASSEGGASGGNEQFF
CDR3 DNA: TGTGCCAGCAGTGAGGGGGGGGCTAGCGGGGGCAATGAACAGTTCTTC

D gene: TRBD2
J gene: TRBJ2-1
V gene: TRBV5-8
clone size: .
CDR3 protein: CASITGLAGWNEQFF
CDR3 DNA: TGTGCCAGCATCACGGGACTAGCGGGTTGGAATGAGCAGTTCTTC

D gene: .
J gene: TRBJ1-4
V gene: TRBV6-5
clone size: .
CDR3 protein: CASSYTTGTNEKLFF
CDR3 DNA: TGTGCCAGCAGTTATACCACAGGGACTAATGAAAAACTGTTTTTT

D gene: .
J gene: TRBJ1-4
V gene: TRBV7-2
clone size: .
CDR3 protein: CASSLPPERADEKLFF
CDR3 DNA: TGTGCCAGCAGCTTACCCCCGGAGAGGGCGGATGAAAAACTGTTTTTT

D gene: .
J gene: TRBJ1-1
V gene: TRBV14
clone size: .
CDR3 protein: CASSLIRPGVSLNTEAFF
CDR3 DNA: TGTGCCAGCAGCCTCATAAGACCAGGGGTGTCCCTGAACACTGAAGCTTTCTTT

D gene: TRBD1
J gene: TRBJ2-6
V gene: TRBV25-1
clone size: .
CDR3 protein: CASHRGRLDGANVLTF
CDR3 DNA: TGTGCCAGCCACAGGGGGCGTCTTGATGGGGCCAACGTCCTGACTTTC

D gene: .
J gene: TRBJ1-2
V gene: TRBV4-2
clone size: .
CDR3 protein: CASRGEGEDYGYTF
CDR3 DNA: TGTGCCAGCAGGGGGGAAGGGGAGGACTATGGCTACACCTTC

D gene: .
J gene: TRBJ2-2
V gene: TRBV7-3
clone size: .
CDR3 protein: CASSLAGNTGELFF
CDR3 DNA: TGTGCCAGCAGCCTCGCCGGGAACACCGGGGAGCTGTTTTTT

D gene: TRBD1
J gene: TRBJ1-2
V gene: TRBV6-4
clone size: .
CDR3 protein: CASSDSPGGAGGYTF
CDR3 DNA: TGTGCCAGCAGTGACTCCCCAGGGGGCGCGGGGGGCTACACCTTC

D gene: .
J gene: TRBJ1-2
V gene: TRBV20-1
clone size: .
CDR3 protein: CSAQPDDGYTF
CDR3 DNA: TGCAGTGCACAGCCGGATGATGGCTACACCTTC

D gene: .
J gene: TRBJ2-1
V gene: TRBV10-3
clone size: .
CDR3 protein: CAISVLTKSSYNEQFF
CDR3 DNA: TGTGCCATCAGCGTCTTGACTAAAAGCTCCTACAATGAGCAGTTCTTC

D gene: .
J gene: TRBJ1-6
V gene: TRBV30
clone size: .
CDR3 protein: CAWTSRQARLSLHF
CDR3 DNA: TGTGCCTGGACCTCAAGACAGGCACGGCTATCCCTCCACTTT

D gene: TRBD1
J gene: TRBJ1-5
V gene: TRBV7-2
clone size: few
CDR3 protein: CASSQQGWDNQPQHF
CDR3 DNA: TGTGCCAGCAGTCAACAGGGGTGGGACAATCAGCCCCAGCATTTT

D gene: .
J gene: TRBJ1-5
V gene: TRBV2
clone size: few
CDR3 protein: CASRTTGNQPQHF
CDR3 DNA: TGTGCCAGCCGCACCACAGGGAATCAGCCCCAGCATTTT

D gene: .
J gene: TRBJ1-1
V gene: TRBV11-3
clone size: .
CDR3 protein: CASSLLGVDTEAFF
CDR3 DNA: TGTGCCAGCAGCTTACTAGGGGTGGATACTGAAGCTTTCTTT

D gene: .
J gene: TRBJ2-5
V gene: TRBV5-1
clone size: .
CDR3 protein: CASRTTREQTQYF
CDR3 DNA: TGCGCCAGCAGGACTACTAGGGAGCAGACCCAGTACTTC

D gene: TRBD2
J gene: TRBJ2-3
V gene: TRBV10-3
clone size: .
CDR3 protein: CAISEPLAGGPNTQYF
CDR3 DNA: TGTGCCATCAGTGAGCCTCTAGCGGGAGGGCCGAATACGCAGTATTTT

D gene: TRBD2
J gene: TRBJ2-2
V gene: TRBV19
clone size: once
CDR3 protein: CASSILAGEAGELFF
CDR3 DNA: TGTGCCAGTAGTATCCTAGCGGGAGAGGCCGGGGAGCTGTTTTTT

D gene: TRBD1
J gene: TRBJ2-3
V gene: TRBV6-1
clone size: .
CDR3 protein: CASSEATGSGTDTQYF
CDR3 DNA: TGTGCCAGCAGTGAAGCGACAGGGAGCGGCACAGATACGCAGTATTTT

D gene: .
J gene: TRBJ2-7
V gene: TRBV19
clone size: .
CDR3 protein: CASRENGASYEQYF
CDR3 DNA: TGTGCCAGTAGGGAGAATGGGGCCTCCTACGAGCAGTACTTC

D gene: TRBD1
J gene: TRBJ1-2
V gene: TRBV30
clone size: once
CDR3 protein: CAWSRSGQETSYTF
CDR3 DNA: TGTGCCTGGAGTCGTTCGGGACAGGAGACTAGCTACACCTTC

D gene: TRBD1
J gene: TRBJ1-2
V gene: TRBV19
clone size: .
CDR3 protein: CASTLRTGVGYGYTF
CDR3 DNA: TGTGCCAGTACCCTCCGGACAGGGGTGGGGTATGGCTACACCTTC

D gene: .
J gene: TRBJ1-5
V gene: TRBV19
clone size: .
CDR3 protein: CASSIWGVSNQPQHF
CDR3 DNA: TGTGCCAGTAGTATATGGGGGGTAAGCAATCAGCCCCAGCATTTT

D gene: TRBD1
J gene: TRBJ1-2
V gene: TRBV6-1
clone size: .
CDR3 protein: CASSPTGGSGYTF
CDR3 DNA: TGTGCCAGCAGTCCAACAGGGGGCAGTGGCTACACCTTC

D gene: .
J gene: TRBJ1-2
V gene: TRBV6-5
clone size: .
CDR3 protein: CASSYSTTSPYGYTF
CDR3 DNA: TGTGCCAGCAGTTACTCCACCACAAGTCCCTATGGCTACACCTTC